Below, 11 T cell receptor beta chains from the same sample are listed, as sequenced in a study of T cells in Graves' hyperthyroidism and ophthalmopathy. What was amplified from RNA transcripts were TCR beta CDR3 regions. The TCR CDR3 was amplified in a first-round RT-PCR using the HTBI primer set. TCRdb re-called the multiplex PCR reads through MiXCR, storing one row per CDR3 protein. This table holds hundreds of thousands of distinct CDR3 sequences, around 15% found once. Material: blood. These receptors came from a woman younger than 35 with Graves' hyperthyroidism.

There are many counts of this clonotype. CDR3 bases: TGTGCTAGTGGTTTGGGAGCTAGCGGGAGGGCCAGCAATGAGCAGTTCTTC. The encoded protein is CASGLGASGRASNEQFF. The rearrangement links TRBV12-5 to TRBJ2-1; 12 bases agree with TRBD2. The CDR3 has 17 residues. In germline, CDR1 is LGHNT, CDR2 FRNRAP. V shed 1 base, J shed 6 bases, and the junction held 7 bases outside the gene matches.

This clonotype was recorded many times. The V gene is TRBV4-2, the J gene TRBJ2-7; D possibly uses TRBD1 or TRBD2 (5 bases each). CDR3 length: 15 residues. The V and J ends lost 1 base and 2 bases respectively, with 12 bases between them. The germline V gene has CDR1 LGHNA and CDR2 YNFKEQ. The chain's CDR3 is CASSQGGALAYEQYF. CDR3 nucleotide sequence: TGTGCCAGCAGCCAAGGAGGGGCGCTCGCCTACGAGCAGTACTTC.

As DNA, the CDR3 is TGTGCCAGCATGCCCCTTAGCGGGGCCAACGTCCTGACTTTC. Amino acids: CASMPLSGANVLTF. The chain employs TRBV6-1 and TRBJ2-6; no firm D call. In germline, CDR1 is MNHNS, CDR2 SASEGT. V lost 7 bases and J lost 4, with 11 bases in between. The CDR3 loop spans 14 amino acids.

The sample holds many counts of this clonotype. The chain combines TRBV5-1 with TRBJ2-1, with TRBD2 matching over 11 bases. Unmatched junction bases numbered 3, after V lost 4 bases and J lost 0 bases. The CDR3 totals 16 residues. The V gene's germline CDR1 is SGHRS and CDR2 YFSETQ. DNA of the CDR3: TGCGCCAGCAGCACGGGACTAGCGGCCTCCTACAATGAGCAGTTCTTC. Its translation: CASSTGLAASYNEQFF.

Ten or more counts support this clonotype. This sequence joins TRBV6-1 and TRBJ2-4, with D perhaps TRBD2 (6 bases). The CDR3 length is 14 residues. V was clipped by 3 bases and J by 5 bases, with 11 bases between them. In germline, CDR1 is MNHNS, CDR2 SASEGT. The DNA for the CDR3 is TGTGCCAGCAGTGATTTCGGGGGTCAAAACATTCAGTACTTC. Residues: CASSDFGGQNIQYF.

This sequence joins TRBV2 and TRBJ2-3, with D possibly matching TRBD1 (6 bases). V was shortened by 7 bases and J by 4 bases, with 15 bases between the two germline ends. CDR1 is SNHLY and CDR2 is FYNNEI in the germline V gene. The CDR3 totals 14 residues. In DNA form, the CDR3 reads TGTGCCAGCATCAACAGGGCCTCCTCAGATACGCAGTATTTT. As protein: CASINRASSDTQYF.

This clonotype was observed many times. The chain couples TRBV28 to TRBJ1-2, with D hard to call. Germline V gene lookup returns CDR1 MDHEN and CDR2 SYDVKM. This CDR3 has 15 amino acids. Between the trimmed V and J ends, which lost 5 bases and 4 bases, there was a span of 17 bases. The CDR3 DNA is TGTGCCAGCAGTGGGGAAATTAGATCAACCTATGGCTACACCTTC. Translated, it gives CASSGEIRSTYGYTF.

The chain employs TRBV5-1 and TRBJ2-1; TRBD2 agrees at 8 bases. The ends lost 0 bases at V and 5 bases at J; junction bases unmatched: 16. This CDR3 is built from 19 residues. Germline loops: CDR1 SGHRS, CDR2 YFSETQ. The CDR3 DNA reads TGCGCCAGCAGCTTGGCCGGGAGGGTTAGCGGGAAAGGTGACAATGAGCAGTTCTTC. Encoded protein: CASSLAGRVSGKGDNEQFF.

This clonotype was recorded at least ten times. The chain uses TRBV2 and TRBJ2-1; 7 nucleotides match TRBD2. Germline lookup yields CDR1 SNHLY and CDR2 FYNNEI. V dropped 1 base and J dropped 9; count of bases not matched to a gene: 12. The CDR3 loop spans 16 amino acids. DNA of the CDR3: TGTGCCAGCAGTGAAGAAGGCGTCGGCGGGAGAGCTGAGCAGTTCTTC. This gives the protein CASSEEGVGGRAEQFF. Full variable domain (outside the CDR3, taken from reference TRBV2 and TRBJ2-1): EPEVTQTPSHQVTQMGQEVILRCVPISNHLYFYWYRQILGQKVEFLVSFYNNEISEKSEIFDDQFSVERPDGSNFTLKIRSTKLEDSAMYFCASSEEGVGGRAEQFFGPGTRLTVL.

This clonotype was recorded at least ten times. This sequence joins TRBV18 and TRBJ1-5, with unresolved D. Germline assignment: CDR1 KGHSH and CDR2 LQKENI. V was cut by 2 bases and J by 0 bases, with 8 bases left in between. This CDR3 has 15 amino acids. The CDR3 reads CASSPVPDSNQPQHF. For the CDR3, the DNA is TGTGCCAGCTCACCAGTCCCAGATAGCAATCAGCCCCAGCATTTT.

This clonotype was counted at least ten times. J is TRBJ2-7 and V is TRBV20-1; TRBD1 aligns across 10 bases. This CDR3 has 15 residues. CDR1 is DFQATT and CDR2 is SNEGSKA in the germline V gene (reference sequence). The junction had 8 bases not matched to a gene; V was cut back by 6 bases and J by 0 bases. This CDR3 reads CSAAPTGGISYEQYF. Written as DNA, the CDR3 is TGCAGTGCCGCTCCGACAGGGGGCATCTCCTACGAGCAGTACTTC.